The present T cell receptor (beta chain) was sequenced within a study of neurological immune-mediated disorders. Study-wide results and caveats: Levels of TCR clonal expansion peaked in HTLV-1-associated myelopathy and reached their lowest in multiple sclerosis, under those of healthy controls.

As for the cDNA, it was generated by 5'RACE with 10-nucleotide random UMIs. Every sequencing run generated in excess of 160 million TCR-beta sequences. These sequences covered 15-18 subjects. TCRdb fed the 5' RACE reads into MiXCR, producing one record per CDR3 protein. The sample holds under 60,000 distinct CDR3 sequences, roughly 17% seen once. This clonotype was recorded at least ten times. As yet, its antigen is unknown. Germline V gene sequence: CDR1 LGHDT, CDR2 YNNKEL (reference sequence). V was clipped by 2 bases and J by 4 bases; unmatched bases: 8. The CDR3 sequence is 17 residues long. Unsorted libraries came from 2 million PBMCs stored at -80 °C.

The V gene is TRBV3-1, the J gene TRBJ2-5; 12 positions agree with TRBD2. Sequencing used PBMCs. This clonotype originated in a man aged 55-75 years in good health. This CDR3 reads CASSQSKTSGRGETQYF. The CDR3 region has the DNA TGTGCCAGCAGCCAATCCAAGACTAGCGGGAGAGGAGAGACCCAGTACTTC.